Presented here are 3 T cell receptor beta chains from one specimen sequenced in a study of blood T cells in healthy people across ages. Primed by a sample-barcoded 5' primer and a J-beta primer mix, a second PCR proceeded for about 7 to 11 cycles. Each CDR3 protein gets one entry after TCRdb re-called the 5' RACE reads with MiXCR. The data hold about 1.5 million distinct CDR3 sequences, with approximately 43% observed a single time. The material sequenced was blood. These receptors originate from a woman between 18 and 29 years old in good health.

The chain is built from TRBV20-1 and TRBJ1-4; no clear D gene. The CDR3 spans 13 residues. V lost 6 bases to trimming and J lost 10 bases, with 18 bases between them. Germline V gene lookup returns CDR1 DFQATT and CDR2 SNEGSKA (reference sequence). CDR3 sequence: CSARPTFEGKLFF. The CDR3 coding sequence is TGCAGTGCCCGACCGACCTTCGAGGGAAAACTGTTTTTT.

This sequence joins TRBV14 and TRBJ2-7; D gene ambiguous. The CDR3 spans 15 residues. From germline, CDR1 is SGHDN and CDR2 FVKESK. V was trimmed by 0 bases and J by 3 bases, leaving 12 bases between them. The CDR3: CASSQDGSSSYEQYF. In DNA, the CDR3 is TGTGCCAGCAGCCAAGATGGGTCGAGCAGCTACGAGCAGTACTTC.

The chain recombines TRBV27 with TRBJ2-3, with a weak D call TRBD2 (5 bases). The CDR3 sequence is 16 residues long. Between the trimmed V and J ends, which lost 8 bases and 0 bases, there was a span of 18 bases. The germline V gene encodes CDR1 MNHEY and CDR2 SMNVEV (reference sequence). The CDR3 DNA is TGTGCCAGCGGACCCACTTGGAGGCTTAGCACAGATACGCAGTATTTT. This translates into CASGPTWRLSTDTQYF.